This paragraph reports one T cell receptor (beta chain). This sample includes further DNA sequences coding for the same CDR3. As originally analysed: Reference gene primer amplification gave estimated nucleated cell counts. The data were produced by immunoSEQ multiplex PCR, yet TCRdb's version contains in-frame clones alone and is incomplete. The V and J calls and clone size were taken over from that table, and D and trimming were inferred from the DNA. The table lists 200,000 to 250,000 clones, roughly 85% of them singletons. The data belong to a study of blood T cell repertoires in COVID-19. As for the study in general: The study drew acute and convalescent COVID-19 samples from the United States, Italy and Spain.

The CDR3 is 16 residues long. The sequenced sample was peripheral blood. The receptor was isolated from a man aged 18 to 30 with active or convalescent COVID-19. The chain joins TRBV21-1 to TRBJ1-1. TRBV21-1 is a pseudogene. The CDR3 region is CASSSWRRAGGTEAFF. As DNA, the CDR3 is TGTGCCAGCAGCTCCTGGAGGAGGGCGGGTGGGACTGAAGCTTTCTTT.